This T cell receptor beta chain was identified during a study of T cell repertoires in cytomegalovirus infection. Study context: An indication of both CMV infection and matching HLA type came from public TCR beta signatures. General observations from the study: HLA-C-restricted, CMV-specific TCR beta clonotypes were dominant ex vivo. Cumulative frequency (of public TCR beta family members) identified carriers of CMV plus the relevant HLA.

The sample holds a few counts of this clonotype. No antigen is known for it. MiXCR, run by TCRdb on the reads, gives a single entry per CDR3 protein. Of some 280,000 distinct CDR3 sequences in the sample, roughly 13% are singletons; the top ten hold 7.5% to 10%. The CDR3 spans 12 residues. V was clipped by 4 bases and J by 7 bases, with 12 bases between them. Germline values: CDR1 SGDLS, CDR2 YYNGEE. The sequenced sample was PBMCs. The rearrangement uses TRBV9 and TRBJ2-7; weak D call: TRBD2 (6 bases). The receptor was derived from a human donor in good health (CMV status not recorded). Some clones in this sample may be carry-over from other donors' samples. CDR3 protein: CASSPRAGEQYF. CDR3 DNA: TGTGCCAGCAGCCCGCGGGCGGGGGAGCAGTACTTC. Based on the CDR3 plus reference TRBV9 and TRBJ2-7, the full variable domain is DSGVTQTPKHLITATGQRVTLRCSPRSGDLSVYWYQQSLDQGLQFLIQYYNGEERAKGNILERFSAQQFPDLHSELNLSSLELGDSALYFCASSPRAGEQYFGPGTRLTVT.